The 2 T cell receptor beta chains below were found in one sample sequenced in a study of prognosis after radiotherapy for stage I lung cancer. Genomic DNA provided the template from which TCR beta CDR3 was amplified by two-round multiplex PCR. Primers specific to each TRBV and TRBJ gene were used in first-round PCR. Each CDR3 protein gets one entry after TCRdb re-called the multiplex PCR reads with MiXCR. The sample has about 22,000 distinct CDR3 sequences; 40% are singletons. Material: PBMCs, obtained before or after stereotactic body radiation therapy (not recorded which). The receptor set was obtained from a donor at least 50 years old with non-small cell lung cancer.

A word on this clonotype: Lacking the conserved final phenylalanine or tryptophan, this CDR3 likely reflects a read error. The V call is TRBV6-2 or TRBV6-3, the J call TRBJ2-1; 8 bases agree with TRBD1. The junction had 7 bases not matched to a gene; V was cut back by 10 bases and J by 5 bases. Germline CDR1 MNHEY, CDR2 SVGEGT. This CDR3 has 13 residues. The CDR3 spells CAISDRVDNEQFV. The CDR3 DNA reads as TGTGCCATTTCGGACAGGGTTGACAATGAGCAGTTCGTC.

Concerning this clonotype itself: Its ends do not fully match the called genes, so a read error is possible. This rearrangement joins TRBV19 to TRBJ1-3, with 8 bases identical to TRBD1. The CDR3 has 16 residues. The germline gives CDR1 LNHDA, CDR2 SQIVND (reference sequence). In DNA, the CDR3 is TGTGCCGGTAGTCCGAGACAGGGGAGTACTGGAAACACCATATATTTT. As protein: CAGSPRQGSTGNTIYF. The full variable domain, completed using reference TRBV19 and TRBJ1-3, is DGGITQSPKYLFRKEGQNVTLSCEQNLNHDAMYWYRQDPGQGLRLIYYSQIVNDFQKGDIAEGYSVSREKKESFPLTVTSAQKNPTAFYLCAGSPRQGSTGNTIYFGEGSWLTVV.